This passage covers 27 T cell receptor beta chains from one sample sequenced in a study of glioma-infiltrating T cells. TCR alpha and beta CDR3 regions were amplified from RNA using iRepertoire nested multiplex PCR. MiXCR, run by TCRdb on the multiplex PCR reads, gives a single entry per CDR3 protein. The repertoire holds approximately 120,000 distinct CDR3 sequences, with around 23% as singletons. Input material: glioma tissue, nonneoplastic brain tissue, or PBMCs (not recorded which). Every receptor here comes from a human donor with low-grade glioma or glioblastoma, undergoing nonglioma brain surgery, or in good health (not recorded which).

With respect to this clonotype: The CDR3 does not close with the conserved phenylalanine or tryptophan, likely indicating a read error. J is TRBJ2-1 and V is TRBV12-3 or TRBV12-4; the D gene could be TRBD1 or TRBD2 (5 bases each). The CDR3 spans 13 residues. Trimming took 3 bases from V and 10 from J, leaving 13 bases between them. The CDR3 protein is CASSFLARDEQFS. For the CDR3, the DNA is TGTGCCAGCAGTTTCTTGGCCCGGGACGAGCAGTTCTCC.

This clonotype was detected ten times or more. The V and J genes are TRBV20-1 and TRBJ2-3; a weak D match, TRBD2 (6 bases). The CDR3 length is 14 residues. The germline V gene encodes CDR1 DFQATT and CDR2 SNEGSKA (reference sequence). Deletions cut 2 bases from V and 2 bases from J, with 11 bases between. The CDR3 DNA sequence: TGCAGTGCTAGAAAGGAGGGGTACACAGATACGCAGTATTTT. Its translation: CSARKEGYTDTQYF.

Turning to this clonotype: This CDR3 fails to terminate in the conserved phenylalanine or tryptophan, so it likely reflects a read error. V usage is TRBV5-1 and J usage is TRBJ1-1; no clear D. V was shortened by 4 bases and J by 5 bases, with 12 bases between the two germline ends. The CDR3 spans 13 residues. Germline V gives CDR1 SGHRS, CDR2 YFSETQ. CDR3 nucleotide sequence: TGCGCCAGCAGCCTGACCCGTGAGACTGAAGCTTTCCTT. Translating gives CASSLTRETEAFL.

This clonotype was detected many times. V usage is TRBV6-1 and J usage is TRBJ1-2; TRBD1 agrees at 9 bases. V gave up 6 bases and J gave up 8 bases; unmatched junction bases: 13. Germline assignment: CDR1 MNHNS and CDR2 SASEGT. There are 15 residues in the CDR3. This CDR3 reads CASRGQGSPSRGYTF. DNA for the CDR3: TGTGCCAGCAGGGGACAGGGATCCCCCTCTAGGGGCTACACCTTC.

This clonotype was seen only a few times. The V gene is TRBV5-1, the J gene TRBJ1-2; the D gene is possibly TRBD1 (5 bases). The CDR3 length is 13 residues. Trimming removed 6 bases at V and 4 bases at J, with 13 bases between. CDR1 SGHRS and CDR2 YFSETQ come from the germline V gene. Here the CDR3 DNA reads TGCGCCAGCACCCCAGAGGGGTCCTATGGCTACACCTTC. Protein product: CASTPEGSYGYTF.

The gene calls are TRBV7-9 and TRBJ2-3; maybe TRBD1 (6 bases). V was cut by 2 bases and J by 3 bases, with 12 bases left in between. The germline V gene has CDR1 SEHNR and CDR2 FQNEAQ (reference sequence). This CDR3 has 15 amino acids. The CDR3 loop reads CASSLFQGITDTQYF. In DNA form, the CDR3 reads TGTGCCAGCAGCTTATTTCAGGGGATTACAGATACGCAGTATTTT.

This clonotype was observed many times. The chain couples TRBV7-2 to TRBJ2-7, with D hard to call. The germline gives CDR1 SGHTA, CDR2 FQGNSA. This CDR3 spans 14 amino acids. Trimming cost V 2 bases and J 2 bases, with 10 bases left between them. For the CDR3, the DNA is TGTGCCAGCAGCTTATGGCAGGCAACCTACGAGCAGTACTTC. It encodes CASSLWQATYEQYF.

Remarks on this clonotype: A read error may account for a junction end that differs from germline. The CDR3 nucleotides read TGTGCCTGGACAACAGGGAGCGGGAACACTGACGCTTTCTTT. Its translation: CAWTTGSGNTDAFF. The chain combines TRBV30 with TRBJ1-1; possibly TRBD1 for D (6 bases). The CDR3 consists of 14 residues. Germline CDR1 is GTSNPN and CDR2 is SVGIG (reference sequence).

This chain connects TRBV13 to TRBJ2-7; D may be TRBD2 (6 bases). The CDR3 is 13 amino acids. Germline V lookup: CDR1 PRHDT, CDR2 FYEKMQ (reference sequence). V gave up 3 bases and J gave up 6 bases, with 12 bases separating them. CDR3 protein: CASSLETSGEQYF. The CDR3 nucleotides read TGTGCCAGCAGCTTGGAGACTAGTGGCGAGCAGTACTTC.

The chain recombines TRBV19 with TRBJ2-3; no firm D call. Germline V gene lookup returns CDR1 LNHDA and CDR2 SQIVND (reference sequence). The CDR3 runs 12 residues. V was shortened by 4 bases and J by 3 bases, with 5 bases between the two germline ends. CDR3 sequence reads: CASSSLTDTQYF. The DNA of the CDR3 is TGTGCCAGTAGTAGTTTGACAGATACGCAGTATTTT.

The V call is TRBV7-2, the J call TRBJ2-3; TRBD2 agrees at 11 bases. V lost 5 bases to trimming and J lost 1 base; unmatched junction nucleotides: 5. The CDR3 is made up of 16 amino acids. Germline V gene lookup returns CDR1 SGHTA and CDR2 FQGNSA. CDR3 loop: CASSTLAGAGTDTQYF. The CDR3 DNA reads TGTGCCAGCAGCACACTAGCGGGAGCCGGCACAGATACGCAGTATTTT.

Of note for this clonotype: Possible read error: a much larger clone is one base away. The CDR3 reads CASRGTPGGETQYF. As DNA, the CDR3 is TGTGCCAGCAGAGGGACGCCAGGGGGAGAGACCCAGTACTTC. The V gene is TRBV7-9, the J gene TRBJ2-5; 7 bases line up with TRBD1. Losses at the gene ends were 6 bases for V and 4 bases for J; bases not matched to a gene: 8. The CDR3 contains 14 residues. Germline assignment: CDR1 SEHNR and CDR2 FQNEAQ (reference sequence).

This clonotype was detected ten times or more. The V gene is TRBV12-3 or TRBV12-4, the J gene TRBJ2-5; 8 bases are a match to TRBD1. CDR3 length equals 14 residues. V gave up 8 bases and J gave up 6 bases; unmatched junction bases: 11. CDR3 amino acids: CASRFGQGEKTQYF. CDR3 in DNA: TGTGCCAGCCGATTCGGACAGGGAGAAAAGACCCAGTACTTC.

The table lists this clonotype with many counts. The V call is TRBV28, the J call TRBJ1-2, with unresolved D. V was shortened by 3 bases and J by 8 bases, with 13 bases between the two germline ends. CDR3 size: 13 residues. The V gene's germline CDR1 is MDHEN and CDR2 SYDVKM. The DNA for the CDR3 is TGTGCCAGCAGTTTTCCCCGGGGTGGGGGCTACACCTTC. Its protein product is CASSFPRGGGYTF.

This clonotype was observed many times. V gene TRBV6-2 or TRBV6-3 combines with J gene TRBJ2-3, with D perhaps TRBD1 or TRBD2 (5 bases each). V lost 2 bases, J lost 6 bases, and 12 bases lay in between. The CDR3 sequence is 14 residues long. Per the germline V gene, CDR1 is MNHEY and CDR2 is SVGEGT. CDR3 sequence reads: CASSYRGRRDTQYF. Written as DNA, the CDR3 is TGTGCCAGCAGTTACCGGGGACGGCGGGATACGCAGTATTTT.

This clonotype was counted ten times or more. This chain joins TRBV11-2 and TRBJ2-3; D unclear. From germline, CDR1 is SGHAT and CDR2 FQNNGV. V was clipped by 1 base and J by 6 bases, with 5 bases between them. The CDR3 length is 12 residues. The CDR3 DNA is TGTGCCAGCAGCTTAGGGTACGATACGCAGTATTTT. Amino acid sequence: CASSLGYDTQYF. The variable domain in full, completed from reference TRBV11-2 and TRBJ2-3, reads EAGVAQSPRYKIIEKRQSVAFWCNPISGHATLYWYQQILGQGPKLLIQFQNNGVVDDSQLPKDRFSAERLKGVDSTLKIQPAKLEDSAVYLCASSLGYDTQYFGPGTRLTVL.

This clonotype was counted at least ten times. The chain has TRBV7-2 and TRBJ2-5; TRBD1 aligns across 10 bases. J gave up 4 bases and V 6 bases, and 14 bases lay outside the gene matches. CDR1 is SGHTA and CDR2 is FQGNSA in the germline V gene. The CDR3 is 17 residues long. In nucleotides, the CDR3 is TGTGCCAGCAGTAAAGGCCCGGGACAGGGGTGGGGAGAGACCCAGTACTTC. This encodes CASSKGPGQGWGETQYF.

This clonotype was recorded many times. The chain joins TRBV4-2 to TRBJ1-5; 8 bases agree with TRBD1. The CDR3 is 15 residues long. The V segment lost 0 bases and the J segment 7 bases; nucleotides outside the gene matches: 5. Germline loops: CDR1 LGHNA, CDR2 YNFKEQ. CDR3 protein: CASSQDGTGGQPQHF. CDR3 DNA sequence: TGTGCCAGCAGCCAAGATGGAACAGGGGGGCAGCCCCAGCATTTT.

This clonotype was picked up many times. This chain uses TRBV20-1 with TRBJ2-1; tentatively, D is TRBD2 (6 bases). The ends were cut back, 6 bases at V and 9 bases at J, with 21 bases in the middle. There are 14 residues in the CDR3. Germline V gene data show CDR1 as DFQATT and CDR2 as SNEGSKA (reference sequence). CDR3 in amino acids: CSALNSRERGEQFF. The CDR3 DNA sequence: TGCAGTGCCCTTAATAGCCGGGAGAGAGGTGAGCAGTTCTTC.

This clonotype showed up many times. CDR3 sequence: CASSQDSRLNTGELFF. The CDR3 DNA sequence: TGTGCCAGCAGCCAGGACTCACGGTTGAACACCGGGGAGCTGTTTTTT. This rearrangement joins TRBV12-3 or TRBV12-4 to TRBJ2-2; D is possibly TRBD2 (5 bases). The CDR3 totals 16 residues. V lost 6 bases, J lost 1 base, and 15 bases lay in between.

Details on this clonotype: Since a much larger clone is just one base distant, this may be a read error. The chain has TRBV4-2 and TRBJ1-1; D remains unclear. The germline gives CDR1 LGHNA, CDR2 YNFKEQ. CDR3 length: 17 amino acids. The CDR3 sequence is CASSEDSGGLRNTEAFF. CDR3 DNA: TGTGCCAGCAGCGAAGACTCCGGTGGTTTAAGGAACACTGAAGCTTTCTTT.

On this clonotype: This may arise from a read error, as a much more abundant clone is one base away. The rearrangement uses TRBV28 and TRBJ2-7; D uncertain. V lost 8 bases and J lost 3, with 20 bases in between. CDR1 is MDHEN, CDR2 SYDVKM, per germline. The CDR3 is 15 residues long. The CDR3 DNA reads as TGTGCCAGCGGTTCACCCACCAATAGTTTCTACGAGCAGTACTTC. Protein sequence: CASGSPTNSFYEQYF. The variable domain in full, with the rest retrieved from reference TRBV28 and TRBJ2-7, is DVKVTQSSRYLVKRTGEKVFLECVQDMDHENMFWYRQDPGLGLRLIYFSYDVKMKEKGDIPEGYSVSREKKERFSLILESASTNQTSMYLCASGSPTNSFYEQYFGPGTRLTVT.

This clonotype was counted at least ten times. The chain is built from TRBV5-1 and TRBJ2-5, with 10 bases lining up with TRBD2. The trim removed 3 bases at V and 4 bases at J, leaving 15 bases unmatched. The CDR3 is 18 amino acids. Germline CDR1 reads SGHRS; CDR2 reads YFSETQ. CDR3 in DNA: TGCGCCAGCAGCTCCCAAGGACTAGCGGTATACGGGGGAGAGACCCAGTACTTC. Translating gives CASSSQGLAVYGGETQYF.

This clonotype has ten or more counts. V is TRBV19 and J is TRBJ1-2, with D possibly being TRBD1 (6 bases). This CDR3 is 14 amino acids long. Trimming left V 6 bases short and J 2 bases short, with 13 bases between. CDR1 is LNHDA, CDR2 SQIVND, per germline (reference sequence). For the CDR3, the DNA is TGTGCCAGTAGGGACAGCGTCGGGAACTATGGCTACACCTTC. Protein sequence: CASRDSVGNYGYTF.

The sample holds many counts of this clonotype. V gene TRBV28 combines with J gene TRBJ2-7, with D perhaps matching TRBD2 (5 bases). Between the trimmed V and J ends, which lost 3 bases and 0 bases, there was a span of 6 bases. The germline gives CDR1 MDHEN, CDR2 SYDVKM. CDR3 length equals 13 residues. This CDR3 is CASSFRGSYEQYF. The DNA of the CDR3 is TGTGCCAGCAGTTTCCGGGGCTCCTACGAGCAGTACTTC.

Of note for this clonotype: One end of the junction fails to match germline, which may point to a read error. The rearrangement uses TRBV4-3 and TRBJ2-1; no clear D. The germline V gene has CDR1 LGHNA and CDR2 YSLEER. CDR3 size: 16 residues. CDR3 coding DNA: TGCGCCAGCAGCCAAGAGACCAAGGGCTCCTACAATGAGGAGTTCTTC. This codes for CASSQETKGSYNEEFF.

This clonotype came up a few times. V gene TRBV5-5 combines with J gene TRBJ1-2; D is uncertain. The ends were cut back, 1 base at V and 4 bases at J, with 11 bases in the middle. The CDR3 has 14 residues. Germline V gene sequence: CDR1 SGHKS, CDR2 YYEKEE (reference sequence). The CDR3 sequence is CASSLFRQSYGYTF. CDR3 coding DNA: TGTGCCAGCAGCTTGTTCCGGCAGAGCTATGGCTACACCTTC.